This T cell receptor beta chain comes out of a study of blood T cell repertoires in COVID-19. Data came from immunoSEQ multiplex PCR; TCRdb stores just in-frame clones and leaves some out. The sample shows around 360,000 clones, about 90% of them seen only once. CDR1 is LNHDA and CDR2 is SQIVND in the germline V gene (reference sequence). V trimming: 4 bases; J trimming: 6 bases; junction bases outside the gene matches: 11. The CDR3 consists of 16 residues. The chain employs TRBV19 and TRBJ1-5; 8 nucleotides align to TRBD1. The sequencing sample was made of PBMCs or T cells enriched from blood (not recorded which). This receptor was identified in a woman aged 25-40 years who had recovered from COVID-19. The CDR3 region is CASSTWTGSFSQPQHF. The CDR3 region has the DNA TGTGCCAGTAGTACATGGACAGGGAGTTTTAGTCAGCCCCAGCATTTT.